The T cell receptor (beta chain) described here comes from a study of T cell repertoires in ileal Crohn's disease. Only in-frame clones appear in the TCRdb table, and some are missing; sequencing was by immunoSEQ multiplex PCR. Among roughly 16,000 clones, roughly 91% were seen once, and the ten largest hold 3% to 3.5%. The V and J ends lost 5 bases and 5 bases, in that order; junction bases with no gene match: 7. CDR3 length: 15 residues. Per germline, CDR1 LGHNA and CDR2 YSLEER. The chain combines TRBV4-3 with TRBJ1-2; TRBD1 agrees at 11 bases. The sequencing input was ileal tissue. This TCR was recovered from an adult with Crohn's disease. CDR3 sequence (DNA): TGCGCCAGCAGCTGGGGACAGGGGGGTCTATATGGCTACACCTTC. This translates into CASSWGQGGLYGYTF.